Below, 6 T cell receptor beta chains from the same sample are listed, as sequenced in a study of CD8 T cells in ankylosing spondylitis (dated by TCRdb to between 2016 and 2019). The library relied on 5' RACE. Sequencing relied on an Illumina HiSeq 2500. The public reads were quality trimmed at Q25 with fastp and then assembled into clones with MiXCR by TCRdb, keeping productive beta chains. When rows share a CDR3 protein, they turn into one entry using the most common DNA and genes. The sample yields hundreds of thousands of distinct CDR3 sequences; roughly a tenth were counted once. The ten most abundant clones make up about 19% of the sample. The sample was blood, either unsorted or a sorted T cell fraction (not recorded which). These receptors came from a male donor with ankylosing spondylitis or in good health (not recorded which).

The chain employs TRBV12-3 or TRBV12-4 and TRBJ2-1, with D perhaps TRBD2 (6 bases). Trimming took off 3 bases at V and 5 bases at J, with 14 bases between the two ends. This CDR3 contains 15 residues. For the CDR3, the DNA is TGTGCCAGCAGTTTGTCTGGGGGGACCAACAATGAGCAGTTCTTC. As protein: CASSLSGGTNNEQFF.

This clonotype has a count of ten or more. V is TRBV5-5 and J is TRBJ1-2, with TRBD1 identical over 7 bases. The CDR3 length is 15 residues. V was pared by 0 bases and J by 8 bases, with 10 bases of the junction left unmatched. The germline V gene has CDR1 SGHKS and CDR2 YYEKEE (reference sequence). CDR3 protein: CASSLEGQAVLGYTF. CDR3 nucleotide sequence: TGTGCCAGCAGCTTGGAAGGACAGGCGGTTTTAGGCTACACCTTC.

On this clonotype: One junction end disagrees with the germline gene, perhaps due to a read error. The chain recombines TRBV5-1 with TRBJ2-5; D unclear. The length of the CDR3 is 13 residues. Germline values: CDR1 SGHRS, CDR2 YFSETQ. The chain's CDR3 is CVSSLEGQETQYF. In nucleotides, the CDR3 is TGCGTCAGCAGCTTGGAAGGCCAAGAGACCCAGTACTTC.

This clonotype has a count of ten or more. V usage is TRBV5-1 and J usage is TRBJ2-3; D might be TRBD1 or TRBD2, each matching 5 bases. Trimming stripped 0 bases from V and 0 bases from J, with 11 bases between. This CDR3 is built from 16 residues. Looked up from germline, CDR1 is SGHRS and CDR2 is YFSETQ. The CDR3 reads CASSLVGTDSTDTQYF. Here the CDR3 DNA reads TGCGCCAGCAGCTTGGTGGGGACGGATAGCACAGATACGCAGTATTTT.

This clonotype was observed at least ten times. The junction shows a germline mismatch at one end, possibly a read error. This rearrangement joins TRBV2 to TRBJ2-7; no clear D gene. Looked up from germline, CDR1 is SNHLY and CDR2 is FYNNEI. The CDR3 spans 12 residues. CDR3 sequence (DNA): TGTGCCAGCTGTGAGCGAGTCTACGAGCAGTACTTC. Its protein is CASCERVYEQYF. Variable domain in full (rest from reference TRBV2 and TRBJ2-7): EPEVTQTPSHQVTQMGQEVILRCVPISNHLYFYWYRQILGQKVEFLVSFYNNEISEKSEIFDDQFSVERPDGSNFTLKIRSTKLEDSAMYFCASCERVYEQYFGPGTRLTVT.

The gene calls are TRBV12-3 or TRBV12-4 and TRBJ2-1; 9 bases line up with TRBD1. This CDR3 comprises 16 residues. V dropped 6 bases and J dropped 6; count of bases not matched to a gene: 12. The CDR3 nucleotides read TGTGCCAGCAGGCCCCTTTGGGACAGGGAGGGCAATGAGCAGTTCTTC. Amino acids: CASRPLWDREGNEQFF.